This TCR beta chain was sequenced for a study of shared clonotypes between healthy human individuals. CD45RO-negative cells were positively selected for CCR7, leaving out terminally differentiated effector memory CD45RA+ cells. As regards this clone: Antigen unknown.

The CDR3 runs 17 residues. Trimming took 5 bases from V and 1 from J; bases not matched to a gene: 11. Germline CDR1 is MDHEN and CDR2 is SYDVKM. The method was immunoSEQ multiplex PCR; TCRdb's version includes in-frame clones alone and lacks a portion of them. The sample shows hundreds of thousands of clones, approximately 96% of them seen only once. Study-level points and caveats: In contrast to clonotypes shared by all four donors, non-shared clonotypes had lower generation probabilities. Few donors limited the genetic and exposure-history diversity represented.

The material sequenced was naive CD8+ T cells sorted from blood. J is TRBJ2-3 and V is TRBV28; 8 bases are shared with TRBD2. The source of this sequence is a woman in her 30s in good health. The CDR3: CASSTSQLAEGTDTQYF. CDR3 sequence (DNA): TGTGCCAGCAGTACGTCACAACTAGCGGAGGGCACAGATACGCAGTATTTT. The variable domain in full, completed from reference TRBV28 and TRBJ2-3, reads DVKVTQSSRYLVKRTGEKVFLECVQDMDHENMFWYRQDPGLGLRLIYFSYDVKMKEKGDIPEGYSVSREKKERFSLILESASTNQTSMYLCASSTSQLAEGTDTQYFGPGTRLTVL.